This T cell receptor (beta chain) stems from a study of T cells in Graves' hyperthyroidism and ophthalmopathy. Study information: Once the initial diagnosis was made, peripheral blood was obtained before any treatment.

This clonotype was recorded at least ten times. The antigen is undetermined. Patients having uncontrolled infection, another autoimmune disease, pregnancy or lactation were not included. The PBMCs studied were ones that came from 10 ml fresh peripheral blood. TCR beta CDR3 regions were amplified from RNA transcripts. The study used the HTBI primer set for a first-round RT-PCR of the TCR CDR3. TCRdb used MiXCR to reprocess the multiplex PCR reads, holding one entry per CDR3 protein. The sample lists 750,000 to 900,000 distinct CDR3 sequences; more than 30% were seen once. The CDR3 has 15 amino acids. The germline gives CDR1 SEHNR, CDR2 FQNEAQ (reference sequence). J lost 4 bases, V lost 0 bases, and 5 bases had no gene match. General observations from the study: The model anticipated ophthalmopathy a median around six months pre-onset.

Sample: blood. The chain employs TRBV7-9 and TRBJ1-2; 7 positions match TRBD1. The receptor was derived from a man younger than 35 with Graves' hyperthyroidism. In nucleotides, the CDR3 is TGTGCCAGCAGCTTAGCGATGGGACAGATCTATGGCTACACCTTC. Residues: CASSLAMGQIYGYTF.